This passage covers 8 T cell receptor beta chains from one sample sequenced in a study of T cell responses to AZD1222 COVID-19 vaccine. Data came from immunoSEQ multiplex PCR; TCRdb stores just in-frame clones and leaves some out. The sample shows approximately 89,000 clones, about 86% of them seen only once. The starting material was peripheral blood, obtained 28 days after the second AZD1222 dose. The receptors shown here come from an adult who received the AZD1222 COVID-19 vaccine.

The chain couples TRBV5-1 to TRBJ2-7; D not certain. Looked up from germline, CDR1 is SGHRS and CDR2 is YFSETQ. Trimming took 0 bases from V and 2 from J, leaving 6 bases between them. The CDR3 consists of 13 residues. CDR3 residues: CASSLDLPYEQYF. The CDR3 DNA sequence: TGCGCCAGCAGCTTGGACCTTCCCTACGAGCAGTACTTC.

The J gene is TRBJ1-2, the V gene TRBV18, with 8 bases identical to TRBD1. Trimming removed 5 bases from V and 8 bases from J; junction bases left unmatched: 10. CDR1 KGHSH and CDR2 LQKENI come from the germline V gene. The CDR3 is 14 residues long. This CDR3 reads CASSESGGAGGYTF. The CDR3 nucleotides read TGTGCCAGCTCAGAGTCAGGGGGCGCGGGAGGCTACACCTTC.

The chain joins TRBV12-3 or TRBV12-4 to TRBJ2-7, with D uncertain. The CDR3 extends over 12 amino acids. Trimming shortened V by 3 bases and J by 5 bases, and 8 bases separated the two germline ends. CDR3 nucleotides: TGTGCCAGCAGTTTCACAGTGGACGAGCAGTACTTC. Translating gives CASSFTVDEQYF.

The CDR3 region has the DNA TGTGCCACCCGGGACAGGGGCTACGAGCAGTACTTC. It translates to CATRDRGYEQYF. The gene calls are TRBV10-3 and TRBJ2-7; 10 nucleotides line up with TRBD1. This CDR3 region has 12 residues. Trimming took 10 bases from V and 3 from J; bases not matched to a gene: 3. Germline loops: CDR1 ENHRY, CDR2 SYGVKD.

CDR3 coding DNA: TGCGCCAGCAGCTTGAGGTGGGGGACTAATGAAAAACTGTTTTTT. Translation gives CASSLRWGTNEKLFF. This rearrangement joins TRBV5-1 to TRBJ1-4, with D maybe TRBD1 (5 bases). The V gene's germline CDR1 is SGHRS and CDR2 YFSETQ. The CDR3 consists of 15 residues. The V end lost 1 base, the J end lost 2 bases, and 9 bases lay between the germline ends.

J is TRBJ2-1 and V is TRBV5-1, with TRBD2 identical over 8 bases. Looked up from germline, CDR1 is SGHRS and CDR2 is YFSETQ. Trimming cost V 4 bases and J 6 bases; bases outside gene matches: 12. CDR3 size: 16 residues. CDR3 DNA sequence: TGCGCCAGCAGCAGGGTGGAGACTAGCGTCTCCAATGAGCAGTTCTTC. This codes for CASSRVETSVSNEQFF.

The chain uses TRBV30 and TRBJ1-1, with 7 bases that match TRBD1. The length of the CDR3 is 12 residues. CDR1 is GTSNPN, CDR2 SVGIG, per germline (reference sequence). The V gene end was trimmed by 1 base and the J gene end by 10 bases; junction bases not matched to a gene: 6. The CDR3 protein is CAWSAGQLTAFF. CDR3 in DNA: TGTGCCTGGAGTGCGGGACAGCTGACAGCTTTCTTT.

The chain combines TRBV6-1 with TRBJ1-5, with TRBD1 matching over 7 bases. The CDR3 runs to 16 residues. CDR1 is MNHNS, CDR2 SASEGT, per germline. Trimming took 1 base from V and 6 from J; bases not matched to a gene: 9. DNA of the CDR3: TGTGCCAGCAGTGAAGTCTACCAGGGGGGCGGTCAGCCCCAGCATTTT. Translated, it gives CASSEVYQGGGQPQHF.